The 12 T cell receptor beta chains below come from one sample, sequenced in a study of somatic mutations in cytotoxic T cells in rheumatoid arthritis. Some clones are missing from TCRdb's copy, which holds only in-frame ones; the method was immunoSEQ multiplex PCR. This sample yields under 30,000 clones, of which roughly 74% are seen a single time; around 10% belongs to the top ten. Sequenced material: CD8+ T cells sorted from blood. These receptors all come from a woman between 18 and 29 years old in good health.

The V call is TRBV7-2, the J call TRBJ1-6; maybe TRBD1 (6 bases). V was cut by 5 bases and J by 4 bases, with 21 bases left in between. Looked up from germline, CDR1 is SGHTA and CDR2 is FQGNSA. This CDR3 region has 18 residues. The CDR3 DNA is TGTGCCAGCAGCCCCCACCTCCGGGACACAATTTATAATTCACCCCTCCACTTT. Its translation is CASSPHLRDTIYNSPLHF.

This rearrangement joins TRBV13 to TRBJ1-1; D is uncertain. There are 15 residues in the CDR3. The ends were cut back, 1 base at V and 1 base at J, with 10 bases in the middle. Germline V gene sequence: CDR1 PRHDT, CDR2 FYEKMQ (reference sequence). The chain's CDR3 is CASSLAGPSNTEAFF. The CDR3 nucleotides are TGTGCCAGCAGCTTAGCCGGACCGTCGAACACTGAAGCTTTCTTT.

In its sample, this clone was seen once. This chain connects TRBV28 to TRBJ2-3; TRBD2 matches at 16 bases. This CDR3 is built from 18 residues. In germline, CDR1 is MDHEN, CDR2 SYDVKM. V lost 6 bases, J lost 1 base, and 7 bases stayed unmatched. CDR3 nucleotides: TGTGCCAGCAGCCCCGGGACTAGCGGGAGGGTAGGCACAGATACGCAGTATTTT. Translating gives CASSPGTSGRVGTDTQYF.

This sequence joins TRBV4-1 and TRBJ2-5; a possible D gene is TRBD1 (5 bases). The CDR3 spans 16 residues. Trimming took 1 base from V and 3 from J, leaving 15 bases between them. CDR1 and CDR2 from the germline V gene are MGHRA and YSYEKL. The CDR3 protein is CASSQVTDRPKETQYF. The CDR3 nucleotides are TGCGCCAGCAGCCAAGTGACAGATAGACCGAAAGAGACCCAGTACTTC.

This clone was recorded only once. V is TRBV9 and J is TRBJ2-2, with D perhaps matching TRBD1 or TRBD2 (5 bases each). The CDR3 sequence is 17 residues long. Trimming took off 4 bases at V and 3 bases at J, with 19 bases between the two ends. Germline V CDR1 and CDR2: SGDLS, YYNGEE. CDR3: CASSLYTGALDTGELFF. The CDR3 coding sequence is TGTGCCAGCAGCCTATATACCGGGGCGCTGGACACCGGGGAGCTGTTTTTT.

The chain links TRBV7-6 to TRBJ2-3; D is uncertain. Germline V gene lookup returns CDR1 SGHVS and CDR2 FNYEAQ. The CDR3 contains 15 residues. Trimming removed 2 bases at V and 0 bases at J, with 9 bases between. As DNA, the CDR3 is TGTGCCAGCAGCTTATTGTCGGGCAGCACAGATACGCAGTATTTT. This codes for CASSLLSGSTDTQYF.

The J gene is TRBJ2-3, the V gene TRBV7-9; 15 bases agree with TRBD2. Germline loops: CDR1 SEHNR, CDR2 FQNEAQ (reference sequence). J lost 5 bases, V lost 5 bases, and 8 bases had no gene match. This CDR3 is built from 17 residues. In DNA form, the CDR3 reads TGTGCCAGCAGCGGGGGGACTAGCGGGAGGCAGGGAGATACGCAGTATTTT. Protein sequence: CASSGGTSGRQGDTQYF.

The chain recombines TRBV2 with TRBJ2-2; 7 bases agree with TRBD2. Germline-derived CDR1 and CDR2 are SNHLY and FYNNEI. J lost 4 bases, V lost 8 bases, and 19 bases had no gene match. This CDR3 has 18 amino acids. The CDR3, as DNA: TGTGCCAGCTCGCTTTTCTCTGCGGGGGATTTAGGCACCGGGGAGCTGTTTTTT. The encoded protein is CASSLFSAGDLGTGELFF. The full variable domain, rest sourced from reference TRBV2 and TRBJ2-2, is EPEVTQTPSHQVTQMGQEVILRCVPISNHLYFYWYRQILGQKVEFLVSFYNNEISEKSEIFDDQFSVERPDGSNFTLKIRSTKLEDSAMYFCASSLFSAGDLGTGELFFGEGSRLTVL.

The chain uses TRBV4-1 and TRBJ2-1; 8 nucleotides match TRBD2. CDR1 is MGHRA, CDR2 YSYEKL, per germline. The J segment lost 4 bases and the V segment lost 1 base, leaving 3 bases of the junction unmatched. CDR3 length: 15 residues. The CDR3 is CASSQGGGPYNEQFF. The CDR3 DNA is TGCGCCAGCAGCCAAGGCGGGGGGCCTTACAATGAGCAGTTCTTC.

The V and J genes are TRBV27 and TRBJ1-1; no definite D call. This CDR3 has 14 amino acids. Germline V gene lookup returns CDR1 MNHEY and CDR2 SMNVEV (reference sequence). Between the trimmed V and J ends, which lost 8 bases and 0 bases, there was a span of 13 bases. The CDR3 protein is CASSLRTLNTEAFF. Written as DNA, the CDR3 is TGTGCCAGCTCCCTGAGGACCCTGAACACTGAAGCTTTCTTT.

The genes are TRBV29-1 and TRBJ2-1; D remains ambiguous. This CDR3 comprises 15 residues. Germline V gene sequence: CDR1 SQVTM, CDR2 ANQGSEA. V was clipped by 3 bases and J by 0 bases, with 12 bases between them. The CDR3 sequence: CSVDGRGRSYNEQFF. The CDR3 coding sequence is TGCAGCGTTGACGGCCGTGGGCGCTCCTACAATGAGCAGTTCTTC.

A note on this clone: Within the sample, other DNA sequences also encode this same CDR3. The V gene is TRBV27, the J gene TRBJ1-1; no clear D. The V gene's germline CDR1 is MNHEY and CDR2 SMNVEV (reference sequence). This CDR3 contains 13 residues. The V end lost 1 base, the J end lost 2 bases, and 5 bases lay between the germline ends. Here the CDR3 DNA reads TGTGCCAGCAGTTTATACAGCAACACTGAAGCTTTCTTT. Protein sequence: CASSLYSNTEAFF.